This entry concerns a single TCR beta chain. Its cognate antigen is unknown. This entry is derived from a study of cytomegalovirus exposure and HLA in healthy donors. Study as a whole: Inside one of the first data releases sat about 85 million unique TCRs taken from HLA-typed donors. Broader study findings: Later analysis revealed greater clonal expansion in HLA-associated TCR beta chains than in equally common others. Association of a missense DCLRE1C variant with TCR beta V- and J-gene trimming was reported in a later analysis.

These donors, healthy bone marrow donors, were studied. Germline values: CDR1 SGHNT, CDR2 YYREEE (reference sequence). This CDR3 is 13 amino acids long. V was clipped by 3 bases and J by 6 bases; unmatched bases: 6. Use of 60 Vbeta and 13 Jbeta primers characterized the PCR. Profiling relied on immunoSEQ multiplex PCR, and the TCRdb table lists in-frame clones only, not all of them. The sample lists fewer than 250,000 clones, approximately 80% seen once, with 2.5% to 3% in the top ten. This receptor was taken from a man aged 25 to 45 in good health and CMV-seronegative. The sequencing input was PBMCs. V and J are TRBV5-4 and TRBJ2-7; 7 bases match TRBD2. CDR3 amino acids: CASSSGDYSEQYF. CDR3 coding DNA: TGTGCCAGCAGCTCCGGGGACTACTCCGAGCAGTACTTC.